The 19 T cell receptor beta chains presented below share a single source sample, sequenced in a study of neurological immune-mediated disorders. TCRdb used MiXCR to reprocess the 5' RACE reads, holding one entry per CDR3 protein. Altogether about 50,000 distinct CDR3 sequences are present, around 3.4% being singletons, with the ten largest covering roughly 5.5%. The sample consisted of PBMCs. The receptors were gathered from a man in his forties or fifties with multiple sclerosis.

This clonotype appeared many times. The chain joins TRBV7-9 to TRBJ2-7; a possible D gene is TRBD2 (5 bases). Germline V gene lookup returns CDR1 SEHNR and CDR2 FQNEAQ (reference sequence). This CDR3 is built from 14 residues. The ends were cut back, 3 bases at V and 2 bases at J, with 11 bases in the middle. The CDR3 loop reads CASSFRGFPYEQYF. CDR3 nucleotides: TGTGCCAGCAGCTTCCGGGGTTTCCCCTACGAGCAGTACTTC.

This clonotype showed up just a few times. The J gene is TRBJ2-7, the V gene TRBV7-3; 13 nucleotides match TRBD2. The ends lost 5 bases at V and 1 base at J; junction bases unmatched: 2. The germline V gene has CDR1 SGHTA and CDR2 FQGTGA. The CDR3 is 15 residues long. DNA of the CDR3: TGTGCCAGCAGCCGGACTAGCGGGGGTTCCTACGAGCAGTACTTC. The encoded protein is CASSRTSGGSYEQYF.

This clonotype was seen ten or more times. The chain joins TRBV6-1 to TRBJ2-5; 8 bases line up with TRBD1. After removal of 5 bases from V and 0 bases from J, the junction contained 2 bases not matched to a gene. Germline assignment: CDR1 MNHNS and CDR2 SASEGT. The CDR3 runs 14 residues. CDR3 bases: TGTGCCAGCAGTAAGGACAGGGACCAAGAGACCCAGTACTTC. Its translation: CASSKDRDQETQYF.

This clonotype appeared many times. The rearrangement uses TRBV28 and TRBJ2-1, with TRBD1 identical over 7 bases. CDR3 length: 16 amino acids. Trimming removed 4 bases from V and 0 bases from J; junction bases left unmatched: 6. The V gene's germline CDR1 is MDHEN and CDR2 SYDVKM. The CDR3, as DNA: TGTGCCAGCAGTTCATTCGGACAGGACTCCTACAATGAGCAGTTCTTC. Its protein is CASSSFGQDSYNEQFF.

This clonotype was recorded many times. This chain joins TRBV20-1 and TRBJ2-5; 7 nucleotides match TRBD1. The CDR3 totals 13 residues. Germline assignment: CDR1 DFQATT and CDR2 SNEGSKA (reference sequence). With V trimmed by 5 bases and J by 5 bases, 8 bases remained unmatched. DNA of the CDR3: TGCAGTGCTGGTAGAAGGGGGCAGGAGACCCAGTACTTC. Protein: CSAGRRGQETQYF.

This clonotype was seen only a few times. One end of the junction does not line up with germline, which may come from a read error. This chain links TRBV27 with TRBJ1-6, with D perhaps matching TRBD1 (6 bases). Germline V CDR1 and CDR2: MNHEY, SMNVEV (reference sequence). The CDR3 spans 14 residues. CDR3 loop: CASSPGQRASPLNF. The CDR3 DNA sequence: TGTGCCAGCAGTCCAGGACAGAGGGCCTCACCCCTCAACTTT.

The chain couples TRBV12-3 or TRBV12-4 to TRBJ1-1; the match to TRBD1 covers 7 bases. The ends lost 7 bases at V and 4 bases at J; junction bases unmatched: 6. The CDR3 is made up of 13 amino acids. CDR3 DNA sequence: TGTGCCAGCACCCCGAACAGGGGCACTGAAGCTTTCTTT. Translated: CASTPNRGTEAFF.

Many counts were recorded for this clonotype. The chain joins TRBV29-1 to TRBJ2-3; TRBD2 matches at 15 bases. Germline loops: CDR1 SQVTM, CDR2 ANQGSEA. This CDR3 contains 16 residues. The V segment lost 6 bases and the J segment 2 bases; nucleotides outside the gene matches: 6. Here the CDR3 reads CSVGGTSGRNTDTQYF. The CDR3 DNA follows: TGCAGCGTGGGTGGGACTAGCGGGAGGAACACAGATACGCAGTATTTT.

This clonotype was detected many times. The chain carries TRBV11-2 and TRBJ2-2; 8 bases are a match to TRBD2. With V trimmed by 4 bases and J by 4 bases, 5 bases remained unmatched. The germline CDR1 and CDR2 sequences are SGHAT and FQNNGV. The CDR3 spans 15 residues. The CDR3 DNA reads as TGTGCCAGCAGCTCCTTAGCGGGGCTCACCGGGGAGCTGTTTTTT. Its protein product is CASSSLAGLTGELFF.

This clonotype was seen at least ten times. The V gene is TRBV4-1, the J gene TRBJ2-7, with TRBD1 as a possible D gene (5 bases). This CDR3 is built from 14 residues. Per the germline V gene, CDR1 is MGHRA and CDR2 is YSYEKL. Trimming stripped 6 bases from V and 0 bases from J, with 12 bases between. CDR3 in DNA: TGCGCCAGCAGTCGAACGGACACCTCCTACGAGCAGTACTTC. This translates into CASSRTDTSYEQYF.

This clonotype has ten or more counts. V and J are TRBV5-1 and TRBJ2-3, with 12 bases aligning to TRBD1. The CDR3 totals 16 residues. The ends lost 0 bases at V and 2 bases at J; junction bases unmatched: 1. Germline V gene data show CDR1 as SGHRS and CDR2 as YFSETQ. The CDR3 DNA is TGCGCCAGCAGCTTGGAGGGACAGGGGGCCACAGATACGCAGTATTTT. Protein sequence: CASSLEGQGATDTQYF.

This clonotype was observed many times. The J gene is TRBJ2-5, the V gene TRBV7-6; D is undetermined. CDR1 is SGHVS and CDR2 is FNYEAQ in the germline V gene. V was pared by 1 base and J by 1 base, with 7 bases between. The CDR3 has 14 amino acids. The CDR3 sequence: CASSLGYSQETQYF. DNA for the CDR3: TGTGCCAGCAGCTTAGGTTACAGCCAAGAGACCCAGTACTTC.

This clonotype was observed many times. The V and J genes are TRBV20-1 and TRBJ1-2; possibly TRBD1 for D (5 bases). CDR3 length: 17 residues. Germline V lookup: CDR1 DFQATT, CDR2 SNEGSKA (reference sequence). V lost 5 bases, J lost 8 bases, and 30 bases lay in between. The CDR3 bases are TGCAGTGCTGCCCCCCCAGTGGGGCAGGGTGGTGGAAAGGGCTACACCTTC. Translation: CSAAPPVGQGGGKGYTF.

This clonotype came up many times. The CDR3 coding sequence is TGTGCCAGCAGTTTATCCAGTCACCTCACCTACGAGCAGTACTTC. This encodes CASSLSSHLTYEQYF. The chain links TRBV12-3 or TRBV12-4 to TRBJ2-7; D gene unclear. The ends were cut back, 2 bases at V and 2 bases at J, with 13 bases in the middle. The CDR3 length is 15 residues.

This sequence joins TRBV20-1 and TRBJ1-1; D may be TRBD1 (5 bases). CDR1 is DFQATT, CDR2 SNEGSKA, per germline (reference sequence). V lost 5 bases and J 0 bases, leaving 10 bases between the germline ends. This CDR3 region has 13 residues. Written as DNA, the CDR3 is TGCAGTGCTGGGGGGGGAATGAACACTGAAGCTTTCTTT. This translates into CSAGGGMNTEAFF.

This clonotype is termed medium-sized. The rearrangement uses TRBV28 and TRBJ1-5; D is possibly TRBD1 (5 bases). Germline V gives CDR1 MDHEN, CDR2 SYDVKM. The CDR3 is 12 residues long. The V gene lost 7 bases and the J gene lost 9 bases, with 13 bases spanning the gap. The CDR3 DNA reads as TGTGCCAGCACCCTTCCTAGGGGGCCCCAGCATTTT. It translates to CASTLPRGPQHF. The full variable domain, rest sourced from reference TRBV28 and TRBJ1-5, is DVKVTQSSRYLVKRTGEKVFLECVQDMDHENMFWYRQDPGLGLRLIYFSYDVKMKEKGDIPEGYSVSREKKERFSLILESASTNQTSMYLCASTLPRGPQHFGDGTRLSIL.

This clonotype was counted between two and nine times. The V call is TRBV4-1, the J call TRBJ2-2; TRBD2 aligns across 12 bases. The V and J ends lost 4 bases and 4 bases, in that order; junction bases with no gene match: 4. Germline CDR1 MGHRA, CDR2 YSYEKL. The length of the CDR3 is 16 residues. The chain's CDR3 is CASSPGLAGPTGELFF. In DNA, the CDR3 is TGCGCCAGCAGCCCGGGACTAGCGGGTCCCACCGGGGAGCTGTTTTTT.

Ten or more counts support this clonotype. The chain's CDR3 is CASSPGTGGLNEQFF. CDR3 nucleotide sequence: TGTGCCAGCAGCCCCGGGACAGGGGGCCTCAATGAGCAGTTCTTC. J is TRBJ2-1 and V is TRBV14; 12 nucleotides agree with TRBD1. Germline V gene sequence: CDR1 SGHDN, CDR2 FVKESK. Trimming took 4 bases from V and 6 from J; bases not matched to a gene: 4. This CDR3 is 15 amino acids long.

The sample holds a few counts of this clonotype. The chain employs TRBV18 and TRBJ2-3; the match to TRBD1 covers 8 bases. Germline values: CDR1 KGHSH, CDR2 LQKENI. This CDR3 has 16 residues. V gave up 4 bases and J gave up 2 bases; unmatched junction bases: 8. For the CDR3, the DNA is TGTGCCAGCTCACATCCTCCGGGACAGGCCACAGATACGCAGTATTTT. This translates into CASSHPPGQATDTQYF.